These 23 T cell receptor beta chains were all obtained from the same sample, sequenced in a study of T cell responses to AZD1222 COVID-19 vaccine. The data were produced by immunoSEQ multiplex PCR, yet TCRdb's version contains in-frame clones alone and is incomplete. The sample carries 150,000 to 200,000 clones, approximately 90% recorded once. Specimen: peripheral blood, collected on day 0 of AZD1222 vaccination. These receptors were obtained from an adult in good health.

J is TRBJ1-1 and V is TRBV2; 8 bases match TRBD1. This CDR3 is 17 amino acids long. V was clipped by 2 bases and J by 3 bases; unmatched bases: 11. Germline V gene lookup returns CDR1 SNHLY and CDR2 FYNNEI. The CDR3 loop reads CASSEPDRAMGDTEAFF. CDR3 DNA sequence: TGTGCCAGCAGTGAACCGGACAGGGCAATGGGGGACACTGAAGCTTTCTTT.

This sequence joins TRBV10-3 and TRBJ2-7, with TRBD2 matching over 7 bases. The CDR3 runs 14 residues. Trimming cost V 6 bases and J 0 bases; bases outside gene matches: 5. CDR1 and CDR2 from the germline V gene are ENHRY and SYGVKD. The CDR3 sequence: CAIRAGDPSYEQYV. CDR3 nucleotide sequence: TGTGCCATCAGGGCGGGGGATCCCTCCTACGAGCAGTACGTC.

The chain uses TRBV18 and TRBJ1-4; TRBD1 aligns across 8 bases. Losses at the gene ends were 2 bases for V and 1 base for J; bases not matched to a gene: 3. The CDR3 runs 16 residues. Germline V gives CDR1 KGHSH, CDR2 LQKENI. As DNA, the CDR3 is TGTGCCAGCTCACCAAGACAGGGGAGAACTAATGAAAAACTGTTTTTT. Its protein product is CASSPRQGRTNEKLFF.

The CDR3 spells CASSHRGRGETQYF. Here the CDR3 DNA reads TGTGCCAGCAGCCACAGGGGGCGCGGGGAGACCCAGTACTTC. The chain uses TRBV27 and TRBJ2-5; 9 nucleotides align to TRBD1. In germline, CDR1 is MNHEY, CDR2 SMNVEV (reference sequence). J lost 5 bases, V lost 6 bases, and 7 bases had no gene match. This CDR3 region has 14 residues.

This CDR3 is CASSAGREQLYGYTF. The CDR3 coding sequence is TGTGCCAGCTCCGCGGGACGGGAACAACTTTATGGCTACACCTTC. The chain carries TRBV18 and TRBJ1-2; possibly TRBD1 for D (5 bases). V gave up 6 bases and J gave up 5 bases, with 19 bases separating them. This CDR3 region has 15 residues. Germline V lookup: CDR1 KGHSH, CDR2 LQKENI.

The CDR3 protein is CASNSRGSPYSPLHF. The CDR3 DNA reads TGTGCCAGCAACTCCCGGGGGAGCCCCTATTCACCCCTCCACTTT. The chain couples TRBV11-2 to TRBJ1-6, with D possibly TRBD1 on 5 matching bases. V was pared by 7 bases and J by 8 bases, with 18 bases between. CDR1 is SGHAT and CDR2 is FQNNGV in the germline V gene. The CDR3 has 15 residues.

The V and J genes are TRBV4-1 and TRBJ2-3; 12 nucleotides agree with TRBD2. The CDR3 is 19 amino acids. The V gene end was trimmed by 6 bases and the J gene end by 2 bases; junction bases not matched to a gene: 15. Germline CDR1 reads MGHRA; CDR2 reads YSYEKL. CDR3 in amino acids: CASSHPPSSGGAFTDTQYF. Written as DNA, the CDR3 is TGCGCCAGCAGTCACCCCCCTTCTAGCGGGGGGGCGTTCACAGATACGCAGTATTTT.

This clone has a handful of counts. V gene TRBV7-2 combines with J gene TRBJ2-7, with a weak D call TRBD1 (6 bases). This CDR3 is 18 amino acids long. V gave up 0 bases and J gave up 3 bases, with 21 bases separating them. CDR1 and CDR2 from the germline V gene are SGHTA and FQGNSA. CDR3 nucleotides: TGTGCCAGCAGCTTAGCGTTTCTAACAGGGAGAGGGGGCTACGAGCAGTACTTC. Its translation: CASSLAFLTGRGGYEQYF.

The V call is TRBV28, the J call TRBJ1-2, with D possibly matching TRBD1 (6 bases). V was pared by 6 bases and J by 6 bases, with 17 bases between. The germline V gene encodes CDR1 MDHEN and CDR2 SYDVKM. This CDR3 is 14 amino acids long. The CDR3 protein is CASRMGAGADGYTF. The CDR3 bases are TGTGCCAGCAGAATGGGGGCGGGGGCTGATGGCTACACCTTC.

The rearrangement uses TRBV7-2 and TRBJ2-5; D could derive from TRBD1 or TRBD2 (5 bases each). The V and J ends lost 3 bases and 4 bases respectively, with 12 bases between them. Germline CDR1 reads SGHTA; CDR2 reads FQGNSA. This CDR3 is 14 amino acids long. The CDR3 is CASSFGSGGETQYF. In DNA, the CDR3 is TGTGCCAGCAGCTTCGGGTCTGGGGGAGAGACCCAGTACTTC.

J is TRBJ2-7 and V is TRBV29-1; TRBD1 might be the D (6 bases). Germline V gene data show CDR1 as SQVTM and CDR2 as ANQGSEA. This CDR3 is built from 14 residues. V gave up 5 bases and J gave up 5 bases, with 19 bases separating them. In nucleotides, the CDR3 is TGCAGCGTTTCCCGTTCAGGGGTCCCTGACGAGCAGTACTTC. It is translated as CSVSRSGVPDEQYF.

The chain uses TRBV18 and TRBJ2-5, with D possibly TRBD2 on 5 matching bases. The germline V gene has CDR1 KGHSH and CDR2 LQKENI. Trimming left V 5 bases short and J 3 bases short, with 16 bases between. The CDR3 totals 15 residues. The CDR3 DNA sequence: TGTGCCAGCTCAACAGAGGCTCGGGAAAAAGAGACCCAGTACTTC. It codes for CASSTEAREKETQYF. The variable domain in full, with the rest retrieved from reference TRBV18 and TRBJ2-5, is NAGVMQNPRHLVRRRGQEARLRCSPMKGHSHVYWYRQLPEEGLKFMVYLQKENIIDESGMPKERFSAEFPKEGPSILRIQQVVRGDSAAYFCASSTEAREKETQYFGPGTRLLVL.

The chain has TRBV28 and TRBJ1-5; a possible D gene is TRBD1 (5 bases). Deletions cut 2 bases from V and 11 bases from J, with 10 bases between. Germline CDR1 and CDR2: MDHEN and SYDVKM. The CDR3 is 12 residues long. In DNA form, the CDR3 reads TGTGCCAGCAGTTTACAGGGTATTGCCCAGCATTTT. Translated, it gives CASSLQGIAQHF.

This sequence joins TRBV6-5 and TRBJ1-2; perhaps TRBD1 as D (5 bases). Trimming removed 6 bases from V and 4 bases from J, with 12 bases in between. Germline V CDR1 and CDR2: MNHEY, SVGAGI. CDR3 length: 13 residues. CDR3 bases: TGTGCCAGCAGCGGTCAGGGCCCCTATGGCTACACCTTC. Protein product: CASSGQGPYGYTF.

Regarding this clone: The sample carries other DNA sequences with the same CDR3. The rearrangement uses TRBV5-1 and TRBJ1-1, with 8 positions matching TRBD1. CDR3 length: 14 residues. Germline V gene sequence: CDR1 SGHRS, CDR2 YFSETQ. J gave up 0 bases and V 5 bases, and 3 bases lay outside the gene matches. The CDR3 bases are TGCGCCAGCAGTAAGGGACAGGTGAACACTGAAGCTTTCTTT. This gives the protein CASSKGQVNTEAFF.

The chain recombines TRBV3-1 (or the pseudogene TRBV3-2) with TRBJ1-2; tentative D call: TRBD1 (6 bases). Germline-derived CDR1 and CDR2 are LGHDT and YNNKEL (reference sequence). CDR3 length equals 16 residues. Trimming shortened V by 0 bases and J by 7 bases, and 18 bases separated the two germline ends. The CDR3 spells CASSQDGWGALSGYTF. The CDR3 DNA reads TGTGCCAGCAGCCAAGATGGGTGGGGGGCGCTGTCTGGCTACACCTTC.

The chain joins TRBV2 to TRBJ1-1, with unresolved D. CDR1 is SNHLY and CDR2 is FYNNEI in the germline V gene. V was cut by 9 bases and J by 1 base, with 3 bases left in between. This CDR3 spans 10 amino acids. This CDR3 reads CARRNTEAFF. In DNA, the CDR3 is TGTGCCAGAAGGAACACTGAAGCTTTCTTT. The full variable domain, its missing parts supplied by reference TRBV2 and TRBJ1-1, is EPEVTQTPSHQVTQMGQEVILRCVPISNHLYFYWYRQILGQKVEFLVSFYNNEISEKSEIFDDQFSVERPDGSNFTLKIRSTKLEDSAMYFCARRNTEAFFGQGTRLTVV.

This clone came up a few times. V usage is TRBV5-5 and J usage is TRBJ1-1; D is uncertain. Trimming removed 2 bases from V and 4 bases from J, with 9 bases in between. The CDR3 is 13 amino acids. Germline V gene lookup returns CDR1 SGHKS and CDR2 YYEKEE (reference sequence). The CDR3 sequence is CASSFDWFTEAFF. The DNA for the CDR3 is TGTGCCAGCAGCTTTGATTGGTTCACTGAAGCTTTCTTT.

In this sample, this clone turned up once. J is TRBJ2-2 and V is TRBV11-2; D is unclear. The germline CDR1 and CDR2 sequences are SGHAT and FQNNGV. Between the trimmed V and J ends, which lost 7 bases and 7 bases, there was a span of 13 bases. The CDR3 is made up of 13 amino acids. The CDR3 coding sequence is TGTGCCAGCAACCAACTGGGGAACGGGGAGCTGTTTTTT. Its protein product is CASNQLGNGELFF. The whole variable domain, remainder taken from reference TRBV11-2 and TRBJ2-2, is EAGVAQSPRYKIIEKRQSVAFWCNPISGHATLYWYQQILGQGPKLLIQFQNNGVVDDSQLPKDRFSAERLKGVDSTLKIQPAKLEDSAVYLCASNQLGNGELFFGEGSRLTVL.

The CDR3, as DNA: TGTGCCAGCAGCCAAGTTGCGCCAAGAGACGATGAGCAGTTCTTC. This sequence encodes CASSQVAPRDDEQFF. V gene TRBV3-1 (or the pseudogene TRBV3-2) combines with J gene TRBJ2-1; D unresolved. V gave up 1 base and J gave up 8 bases, with 15 bases separating them. Germline V gene sequence: CDR1 LGHDT, CDR2 YNNKEL (reference sequence). This CDR3 is built from 15 residues.

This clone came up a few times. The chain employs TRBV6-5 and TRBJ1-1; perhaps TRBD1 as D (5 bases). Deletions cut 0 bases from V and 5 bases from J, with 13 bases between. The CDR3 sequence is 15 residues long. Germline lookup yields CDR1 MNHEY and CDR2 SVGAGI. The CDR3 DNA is TGTGCCAGCAGTTACTCGTCGGATGGGGGGACTGAAGCTTTCTTT. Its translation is CASSYSSDGGTEAFF.

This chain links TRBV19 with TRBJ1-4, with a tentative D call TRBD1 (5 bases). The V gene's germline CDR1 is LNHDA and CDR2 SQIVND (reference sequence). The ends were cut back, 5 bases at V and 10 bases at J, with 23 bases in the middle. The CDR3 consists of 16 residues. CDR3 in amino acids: CASSVGNSGPGGKLFF. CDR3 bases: TGTGCCAGTAGTGTAGGAAACTCTGGCCCCGGGGGAAAACTGTTTTTT.

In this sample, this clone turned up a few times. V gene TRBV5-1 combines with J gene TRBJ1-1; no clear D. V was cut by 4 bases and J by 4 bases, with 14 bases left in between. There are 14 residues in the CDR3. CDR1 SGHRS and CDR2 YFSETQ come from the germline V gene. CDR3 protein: CASSESKGGTEAFF. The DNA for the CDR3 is TGCGCCAGCAGCGAAAGCAAGGGAGGCACTGAAGCTTTCTTT.